Following are 12 T cell receptor beta chains from one sample sequenced in a study of blood T cell repertoires in COVID-19. Data came from immunoSEQ multiplex PCR; TCRdb stores just in-frame clones and leaves some out. Of about 95,000 clones in the sample, 75% to 95% were seen once. The sample was peripheral blood. The receptors originated from a woman in her 50s in a cohort sampled during active COVID-19.

This clone was seen once. The chain couples TRBV28 to TRBJ2-7; unclear D gene. This CDR3 is built from 14 residues. In germline, CDR1 is MDHEN, CDR2 SYDVKM. V lost 1 base, J lost 2 bases, and 9 bases lay in between. The CDR3 spells CASSLFQETYEQYF. The CDR3 nucleotides read TGTGCCAGCAGTTTATTCCAGGAAACCTACGAGCAGTACTTC.

V and J are TRBV6-2 or TRBV6-3 and TRBJ2-7; TRBD2 aligns across 9 bases. J gave up 0 bases and V 2 bases, and 5 bases lay outside the gene matches. The CDR3 loop spans 16 amino acids. Germline CDR1 MNHEY, CDR2 SVGEGT. CDR3 region: CASSYGLARSSYEQYF. In DNA form, the CDR3 reads TGTGCCAGCAGTTACGGACTAGCGAGGAGCTCCTACGAGCAGTACTTC.

V usage is TRBV7-6 and J usage is TRBJ1-5, with 9 bases aligning to TRBD1. Trimming cost V 5 bases and J 7 bases; bases outside gene matches: 18. The CDR3 totals 18 residues. The germline V gene encodes CDR1 SGHVS and CDR2 FNYEAQ. As DNA, the CDR3 is TGTGCCAGCAGCCCCCCGGGGGCGCCGGGGGACAGGGACCAGCCCCAGCATTTT. Its translation: CASSPPGAPGDRDQPQHF.

The J gene is TRBJ2-2, the V gene TRBV7-3; 8 bases match TRBD1. V was pared by 0 bases and J by 7 bases, with 7 bases of the junction left unmatched. The germline CDR1 and CDR2 sequences are SGHTA and FQGTGA. There are 16 residues in the CDR3. CDR3 bases: TGTGCCAGCAGCTTAACTGGACAGGGTGGAGGCGGGGAGCTGTTTTTT. This encodes CASSLTGQGGGGELFF.

The chain recombines TRBV19 with TRBJ2-5, with D perhaps TRBD2 (6 bases). The CDR3 contains 14 residues. Trimming took 4 bases from V and 5 from J, leaving 14 bases between them. Germline V gene lookup returns CDR1 LNHDA and CDR2 SQIVND (reference sequence). The CDR3 protein is CASSSSPGGETQYF. The CDR3 DNA reads as TGTGCCAGTAGTAGTAGCCCCGGAGGGGAGACCCAGTACTTC.

This chain connects TRBV28 to TRBJ2-7; 10 bases align to TRBD2. Germline V gene lookup returns CDR1 MDHEN and CDR2 SYDVKM. Trimming cost V 5 bases and J 7 bases; bases outside gene matches: 8. The CDR3 runs 14 residues. CDR3 in amino acids: CASSTGTSVREQYF. In nucleotides, the CDR3 is TGTGCCAGCAGTACCGGGACTAGCGTCCGTGAGCAGTACTTC.

The J gene is TRBJ1-6, the V gene TRBV19; no clear D. Trimming took off 4 bases at V and 7 bases at J, with 17 bases between the two ends. The CDR3 length is 16 residues. Germline V gene lookup returns CDR1 LNHDA and CDR2 SQIVND (reference sequence). The CDR3 coding sequence is TGTGCCAGTAGTACCCTGATAGGGAGTCGGAATTCACCCCTCCACTTT. Amino acids: CASSTLIGSRNSPLHF.

This chain joins TRBV7-9 and TRBJ1-2; TRBD1 is a possible D gene (5 bases). Trimming left V 5 bases short and J 4 bases short, with 14 bases between. CDR1 SEHNR and CDR2 FQNEAQ come from the germline V gene (reference sequence). The CDR3 contains 14 residues. CDR3 in amino acids: CASSAGRQGYGYTF. DNA for the CDR3: TGTGCCAGCAGCGCGGGACGTCAGGGCTATGGCTACACCTTC.

The chain employs TRBV3-1 (or the pseudogene TRBV3-2) and TRBJ1-1, with TRBD1 as a possible D gene (6 bases). Germline CDR1 LGHDT, CDR2 YNNKEL (reference sequence). The CDR3 is 13 amino acids. Trimming stripped 1 base from V and 5 bases from J, with 8 bases between. The CDR3 DNA sequence: TGTGCCAGCAGCCAAGGCAGGGGTACTGAAGCTTTCTTT. Its protein product is CASSQGRGTEAFF.

V and J are TRBV10-1 and TRBJ2-5; 9 bases match TRBD2. The CDR3 has 17 residues. Looked up from germline, CDR1 is WNHNN and CDR2 is SYGVQD (reference sequence). V shed 6 bases and J 5 bases; nucleotides not matched to a gene: 16. The CDR3 sequence is CASRPTTRGLAGETQYF. As DNA, the CDR3 is TGCGCCAGCAGACCCACCACCAGAGGGCTAGCGGGGGAGACCCAGTACTTC.

This clone was recorded once. The chain combines TRBV19 with TRBJ2-1, with TRBD1 matching 9 bases. J lost 3 bases, V lost 6 bases, and 3 bases had no gene match. The CDR3 loop spans 14 amino acids. In germline, CDR1 is LNHDA, CDR2 SQIVND (reference sequence). This CDR3 reads CASRGQGHYNEQFF. The CDR3 nucleotides read TGTGCCAGTAGGGGACAGGGTCACTACAATGAGCAGTTCTTC.

In regard to this clone: The sample contains more than one DNA sequence encoding this CDR3. The rearrangement uses TRBV7-9 and TRBJ1-2; 9 nucleotides agree with TRBD1. Germline V gene data show CDR1 as SEHNR and CDR2 as FQNEAQ (reference sequence). Trimming took 5 bases from V and 3 from J; bases not matched to a gene: 1. The CDR3 sequence is 13 residues long. DNA for the CDR3: TGTGCCAGCAGCCGACAGGGGGACTATGGCTACACCTTC. Amino acids: CASSRQGDYGYTF.